Presented here are 20 T cell receptor beta chains from one specimen sequenced in a study of glioma-infiltrating T cells. The iRepertoire nested amplicon-rescue multiplex PCR amplified TCR alpha and beta CDR3s from RNA. TCRdb ran MiXCR on the multiplex PCR reads and lists one entry per CDR3 protein. Of some 93,000 distinct CDR3 sequences listed, roughly 40% are singletons. Sequenced input: glioma tissue, nonneoplastic brain tissue, or PBMCs (not recorded which). The receptor set was obtained from a human donor with low-grade glioma or glioblastoma, undergoing nonglioma brain surgery, or in good health (not recorded which).

This CDR3 is CASRDTGIYEQYF. Written as DNA, the CDR3 is TGTGCCAGCAGGGATACAGGGATCTACGAGCAGTACTTC. The J gene is TRBJ2-7, the V gene TRBV2; D possibly corresponds to TRBD1 (6 bases). Deletions cut 6 bases from V and 3 bases from J, with 12 bases between. CDR3 length equals 13 residues. CDR1 is SNHLY, CDR2 FYNNEI, per germline.

This clonotype was detected many times. The chain links TRBV9 to TRBJ1-1; D is ambiguous. This CDR3 region has 13 residues. Germline V gene lookup returns CDR1 SGDLS and CDR2 YYNGEE. Trimming removed 0 bases from V and 1 base from J, with 4 bases in between. The chain's CDR3 is CASSVAQNTEAFF. DNA for the CDR3: TGTGCCAGCAGCGTAGCACAGAACACTGAAGCTTTCTTT.

This clonotype was seen repeatedly, ten times or more. The chain is built from TRBV20-1 and TRBJ1-1; D is ambiguous. Germline V lookup: CDR1 DFQATT, CDR2 SNEGSKA (reference sequence). Trimming pared 6 bases from V and 0 bases from J, leaving 17 bases between. The CDR3 runs 15 residues. The CDR3 region is CSAKLPSGMNTEAFF. CDR3 sequence (DNA): TGCAGTGCCAAACTGCCGAGCGGGATGAACACTGAAGCTTTCTTT.

Points on this clonotype: Because it lacks the conserved phenylalanine or tryptophan at the end, this CDR3 is likely a read error. CDR3 bases: TGCAGTGCTAGAGGTGGTGAGGGAATCTCCTATAATTCACCCCTCCACCCT. It yields the protein CSARGGEGISYNSPLHP. The chain couples TRBV20-1 to TRBJ1-6; D is unclear. Germline V gives CDR1 DFQATT, CDR2 SNEGSKA (reference sequence). There are 17 residues in the CDR3. V lost 1 base and J lost 0, with 13 bases in between.

The chain carries TRBV15 and TRBJ2-7; 9 bases align to TRBD2. The junction had 9 bases not matched to a gene; V was cut back by 3 bases and J by 3 bases. The CDR3 loop spans 16 amino acids. CDR1 and CDR2 from the germline V gene are LNHNV and YYDKDF (reference sequence). This chain's CDR3 is CATSSYAPAGGYEQYF. The DNA for the CDR3 is TGTGCCACCAGCAGCTATGCCCCAGCGGGAGGCTACGAGCAGTACTTC.

The chain recombines TRBV4-1 with TRBJ1-2; D possibly corresponds to TRBD1 (5 bases). There are 12 residues in the CDR3. V lost 6 bases, J lost 8 bases, and 13 bases lay in between. Germline V CDR1 and CDR2: MGHRA, YSYEKL. The CDR3 DNA follows: TGCGCCAGCAGTTCGGCAGGGAAGGGCTACACCTTC. Its translation: CASSSAGKGYTF.

This sequence joins TRBV28 and TRBJ2-7; D not certain. This CDR3 is 11 amino acids long. With 3 bases removed from V and 7 bases from J, the gap between germline ends came to 7 bases. Germline CDR1 reads MDHEN; CDR2 reads SYDVKM. The CDR3 sequence: CASSFCNEQYF. Here the CDR3 DNA reads TGTGCCAGCAGTTTCTGTAATGAGCAGTACTTC.

V is TRBV7-9 and J is TRBJ2-3, with 7 bases identical to TRBD1. The DNA end is a closer match to TRBJ1-5, so the J assignment may be wrong. The CDR3 is 15 amino acids. Per germline, CDR1 SEHNR and CDR2 FQNEAQ (reference sequence). CDR3 region: CASSISGSRTGTQHF. As DNA, the CDR3 is TGTGCCAGCAGCATTAGCGGGAGTCGGACAGGTACGCAGCATTTT.

This clonotype occurred many times. This chain connects TRBV7-2 to TRBJ2-7; D is uncertain. V lost 1 base and J 3 bases, leaving 7 bases between the germline ends. CDR1 and CDR2 (germline): SGHTA, FQGNSA. The CDR3 covers 13 residues. CDR3 bases: TGTGCCAGCAGCTTAGGGCATTTCTACGAGCAGTACTTC. This sequence encodes CASSLGHFYEQYF.

With regard to this clonotype: A read error is possible here, since a much larger clone lies one base away. V and J are TRBV3-1 and TRBJ1-4; weak D call: TRBD1 (6 bases). The germline CDR1 and CDR2 sequences are LGHDT and YNNKEL (reference sequence). The CDR3 contains 16 residues. CDR3 protein: CASSPTGTTGGERLFF. As DNA, the CDR3 is TGTGCCAGCAGCCCTACTGGGACAACAGGAGGGGAAAGACTGTTTTTT. Full variable domain (rest looked up from reference TRBV3-1 and TRBJ1-4): DTAVSQTPKYLVTQMGNDKSIKCEQNLGHDTMYWYKQDSKKFLKIMFSYNNKELIINETVPNRFSPKSPDKAHLNLHINSLELGDSAVYFCASSPTGTTGGERLFFGSGTQLSVL.

In regard to this clonotype: The CDR3 ends on some other residue instead of the conserved phenylalanine or tryptophan, so this is likely a read error. This chain uses TRBV6-1 with TRBJ1-1, with D unclear. CDR1 MNHNS and CDR2 SASEGT come from the germline V gene. Between the trimmed V and J ends, which lost 8 bases and 4 bases, there was a span of 17 bases. The CDR3 is made up of 14 amino acids. Here the CDR3 reads CASSLQGLSTEAFL. The CDR3 DNA is TGTGCCAGCTCCCTCCAAGGGTTAAGCACTGAAGCTTTCTTA.

This clonotype was found many times. V and J are TRBV6-1 and TRBJ2-5; 11 bases line up with TRBD2. This CDR3 has 15 residues. Germline V lookup: CDR1 MNHNS, CDR2 SASEGT. V lost 6 bases to trimming and J lost 5 bases; unmatched junction nucleotides: 8. CDR3 bases: TGTGCCAGCAGCACACTGACTAGCGGGAAGGAGACCCAGTACTTC. Translating gives CASSTLTSGKETQYF.

The V call is TRBV9, the J call TRBJ1-3, with D uncertain. With 3 bases removed from V and 4 bases from J, the gap between germline ends came to 17 bases. This CDR3 spans 16 amino acids. Germline CDR1 SGDLS, CDR2 YYNGEE. CDR3: CASSAEGPAGGNTIYF. DNA for the CDR3: TGTGCCAGCAGCGCTGAAGGCCCAGCCGGAGGAAACACCATATATTTT.

Many counts were recorded for this clonotype. The rearrangement joins TRBV28 to TRBJ1-5, with D perhaps matching TRBD1 (6 bases). With 6 bases removed from V and 6 bases from J, the gap between germline ends came to 12 bases. Germline assignment: CDR1 MDHEN and CDR2 SYDVKM. The length of the CDR3 is 13 residues. In DNA form, the CDR3 reads TGTGCCAGCAGGGACAGCGGGAGTCAGCCCCAGCATTTT. This translates into CASRDSGSQPQHF.

As regards this clonotype: A read error may be the cause here, since a much bigger clone is one base away. This chain joins TRBV2 and TRBJ2-1; D not resolved. CDR1 is SNHLY and CDR2 is FYNNEI in the germline V gene. The CDR3 contains 16 residues. The CDR3 loop reads CASSPRASQTDNERFF. The CDR3 bases are TGTGCCAGCTCCCCCCGGGCGTCCCAAACAGACAATGAGCGGTTCTTC.

This clonotype has at least ten counts. The chain links TRBV7-9 to TRBJ2-7; D is uncertain. Germline-derived CDR1 and CDR2 are SEHNR and FQNEAQ (reference sequence). Trimming shortened V by 1 base and J by 4 bases, and 8 bases separated the two germline ends. The CDR3 contains 13 residues. The CDR3 sequence is CASSLDPAYEQYF. In nucleotides, the CDR3 is TGTGCCAGCAGCTTAGACCCCGCATACGAGCAGTACTTC.

A note on this clonotype: This may be a read error: a much more frequent sequence differs by one nucleotide. This sequence joins TRBV7-2 and TRBJ1-3, with D perhaps TRBD1 (6 bases). The germline CDR1 and CDR2 sequences are SGHTA and FQGNSA. This CDR3 comprises 15 residues. Here the CDR3 DNA reads TGTGCCAGCAGCTTAGGGCGTACAGGGAAAAACGCCATATATTTT. Residues: CASSLGRTGKNAIYF.

Comment on this clonotype: Given a much more abundant clone one base away, this may be a read error. This chain connects TRBV12-5 to TRBJ2-5, with D uncertain. The V gene's germline CDR1 is LGHNT and CDR2 FRNRAP. V was trimmed by 6 bases and J by 11 bases, leaving 13 bases between them. The CDR3 is made up of 11 amino acids. CDR3: CASGIGYGQYF. Written as DNA, the CDR3 is TGTGCTAGTGGAATCGGTTACGGGCAGTACTTC.

This clonotype was seen many times. The chain recombines TRBV6-1 with TRBJ1-6; no clear D. This CDR3 has 14 residues. Germline V gene data show CDR1 as MNHNS and CDR2 as SASEGT. The V and J ends lost 2 bases and 7 bases respectively, with 9 bases between them. CDR3 protein: CASSESRKNSPLHF. The CDR3 bases are TGTGCCAGCAGTGAATCTAGGAAGAATTCACCCCTCCACTTT.

V is TRBV5-6 and J is TRBJ2-5; D unresolved. This CDR3 is built from 11 residues. V lost 4 bases and J 5 bases, leaving 6 bases between the germline ends. CDR1 and CDR2 (germline): SGHDT, YYEEEE. This CDR3 is CASSHRETQYF. The CDR3 DNA sequence: TGTGCCAGCAGCCACCGGGAGACCCAGTACTTC. Full variable domain (missing parts from reference TRBV5-6 and TRBJ2-5): DAGVTQSPTHLIKTRGQQVTLRCSPKSGHDTVSWYQQALGQGPQFIFQYYEEEERQRGNFPDRFSGHQFPNYSSELNVNALLLGDSALYLCASSHRETQYFGPGTRLLVL.